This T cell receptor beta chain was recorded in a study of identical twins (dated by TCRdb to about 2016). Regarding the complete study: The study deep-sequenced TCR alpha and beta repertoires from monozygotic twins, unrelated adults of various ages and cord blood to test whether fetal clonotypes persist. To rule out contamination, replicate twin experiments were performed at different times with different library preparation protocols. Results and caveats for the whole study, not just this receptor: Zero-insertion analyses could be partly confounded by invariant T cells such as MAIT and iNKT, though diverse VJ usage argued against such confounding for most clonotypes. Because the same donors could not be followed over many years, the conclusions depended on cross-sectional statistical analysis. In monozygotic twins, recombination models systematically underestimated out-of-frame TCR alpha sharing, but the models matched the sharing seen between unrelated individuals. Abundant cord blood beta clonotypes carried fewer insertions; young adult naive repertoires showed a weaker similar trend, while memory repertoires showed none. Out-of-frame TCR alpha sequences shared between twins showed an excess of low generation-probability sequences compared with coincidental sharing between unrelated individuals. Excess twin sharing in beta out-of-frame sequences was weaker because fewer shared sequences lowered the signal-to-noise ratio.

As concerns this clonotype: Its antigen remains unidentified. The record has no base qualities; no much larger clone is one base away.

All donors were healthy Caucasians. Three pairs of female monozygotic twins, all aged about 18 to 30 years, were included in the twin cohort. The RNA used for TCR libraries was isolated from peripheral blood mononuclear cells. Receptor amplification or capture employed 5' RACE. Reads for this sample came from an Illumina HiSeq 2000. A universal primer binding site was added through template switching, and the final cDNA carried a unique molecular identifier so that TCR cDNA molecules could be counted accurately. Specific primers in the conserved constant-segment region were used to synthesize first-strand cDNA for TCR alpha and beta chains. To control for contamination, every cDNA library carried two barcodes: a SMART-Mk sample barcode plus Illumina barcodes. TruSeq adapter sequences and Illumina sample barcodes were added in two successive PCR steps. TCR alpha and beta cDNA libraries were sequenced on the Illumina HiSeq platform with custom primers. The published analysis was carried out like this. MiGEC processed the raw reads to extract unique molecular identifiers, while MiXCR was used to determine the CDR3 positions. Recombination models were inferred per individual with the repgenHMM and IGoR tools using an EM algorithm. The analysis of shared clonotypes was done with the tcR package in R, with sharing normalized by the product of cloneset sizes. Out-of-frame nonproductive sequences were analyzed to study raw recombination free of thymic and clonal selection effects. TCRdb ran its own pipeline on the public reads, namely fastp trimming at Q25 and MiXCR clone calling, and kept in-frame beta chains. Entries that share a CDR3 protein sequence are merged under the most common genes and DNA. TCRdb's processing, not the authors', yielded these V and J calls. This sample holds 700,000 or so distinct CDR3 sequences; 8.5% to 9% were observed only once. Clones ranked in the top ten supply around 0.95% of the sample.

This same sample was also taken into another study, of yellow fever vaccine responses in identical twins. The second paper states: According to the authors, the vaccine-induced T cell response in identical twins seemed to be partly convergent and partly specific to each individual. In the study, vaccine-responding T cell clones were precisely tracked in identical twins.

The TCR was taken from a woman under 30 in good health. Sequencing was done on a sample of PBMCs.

For the CDR3, the sequence is CSAYSTGTSRYEQYF. The DNA reads TGCAGTGCTTATTCCACCGGGACTAGTAGGTACGAGCAGTACTTC. The sequence links TRBV20-1 to TRBJ2-7; TRBD2 aligns with 8 central bases. Its CDR3 holds 15 amino acids, cysteine through phenylalanine. The entry retains the CDR3 DNA only, 45 bases that are in frame from base 1. Germline trimming amounts to 5 bases on V and 4 bases on J, with 13 as the count of junction bases outside the gene matches. As encoded in the germline V gene (reference sequence), CDR1 is DFQATT while CDR2 is SNEGSKA.